This T cell receptor (beta chain) was observed in a study of blood T cell repertoires in COVID-19. Study-level information: Material from acute and convalescent COVID-19 was sourced from the United States, Italy and Spain. In each case, the material was cDNA or gDNA derived from T cells, B-cell-depleted T cells, or PBMCs.

The CDR3 runs 14 residues. In germline, CDR1 is SEHNR, CDR2 FQNEAQ (reference sequence). Trimming removed 2 bases from V and 5 bases from J; junction bases left unmatched: 3. TCRdb's copy holds only in-frame clones and misses some; the assay was immunoSEQ multiplex PCR. There are some 48,000 clones in the sample; roughly nine tenths occur only once, and roughly 21% lies in the top ten. Sample: peripheral blood. This TCR came from a woman of 80 years or more in a cohort sampled during active or convalescent COVID-19. The rearrangement joins TRBV7-9 to TRBJ2-1, with 7 bases that match TRBD1. In DNA, the CDR3 is TGTGCCAGCAGCTTAACCCAGGGGGACAATGAGCAGTTCTTC. Encoded protein: CASSLTQGDNEQFF. The complete variable domain, with remaining parts taken from reference TRBV7-9 and TRBJ2-1, reads DTGVSQNPRHKITKRGQNVTFRCDPISEHNRLYWYRQTLGQGPEFLTYFQNEAQLEKSRLLSDRFSAERPKGSFSTLEIQRTEQGDSAMYLCASSLTQGDNEQFFGPGTRLTVL.